This T cell receptor (beta chain) was recovered during a study of cytomegalovirus exposure and HLA in healthy donors. The study, taken as a whole, reports: Some V segments, including TRBV6-2 and TRBV6-3, were excluded as indistinguishable. In a later analysis, specific HLA alleles were associated with under 20,000 TCR beta sequences at a 0.05 false discovery rate. Among the sequence variants, a highly shared cluster was likely an artifact of sequencing. Both high specificity and high sensitivity reportedly marked the classifier's diagnosis of cytomegalovirus status.

Worth noting for this clone: Its antigen is still unknown.

The PCR employed 60 Vbeta primers together with 13 Jbeta primers. TCRdb's table, derived via immunoSEQ multiplex PCR, lists solely in-frame clones and lacks some. The data contain roughly 180,000 clones, around 80% of them singletons. Trimming left V 3 bases short and J 4 bases short, with 13 bases between. Germline V gives CDR1 SGHKS, CDR2 YYEKEE (reference sequence). The CDR3 spans 14 residues. The chain couples TRBV5-5 to TRBJ1-2; D perhaps matches TRBD1 (6 bases). Material: PBMCs. The sequence was obtained from a woman under 30 in good health and CMV-seronegative. The CDR3 sequence is CASSSGQNFYGYTF. Written as DNA, the CDR3 is TGTGCCAGCAGCTCCGGACAGAACTTCTATGGCTACACCTTC. Drawing the rest from reference TRBV5-5 and TRBJ1-2, the complete variable domain is DAGVTQSPTHLIKTRGQQVTLRCSPISGHKSVSWYQQVLGQGPQFIFQYYEKEERGRGNFPDRFSARQFPNYSSELNVNALLLGDSALYLCASSSGQNFYGYTFGSGTRLTVV.